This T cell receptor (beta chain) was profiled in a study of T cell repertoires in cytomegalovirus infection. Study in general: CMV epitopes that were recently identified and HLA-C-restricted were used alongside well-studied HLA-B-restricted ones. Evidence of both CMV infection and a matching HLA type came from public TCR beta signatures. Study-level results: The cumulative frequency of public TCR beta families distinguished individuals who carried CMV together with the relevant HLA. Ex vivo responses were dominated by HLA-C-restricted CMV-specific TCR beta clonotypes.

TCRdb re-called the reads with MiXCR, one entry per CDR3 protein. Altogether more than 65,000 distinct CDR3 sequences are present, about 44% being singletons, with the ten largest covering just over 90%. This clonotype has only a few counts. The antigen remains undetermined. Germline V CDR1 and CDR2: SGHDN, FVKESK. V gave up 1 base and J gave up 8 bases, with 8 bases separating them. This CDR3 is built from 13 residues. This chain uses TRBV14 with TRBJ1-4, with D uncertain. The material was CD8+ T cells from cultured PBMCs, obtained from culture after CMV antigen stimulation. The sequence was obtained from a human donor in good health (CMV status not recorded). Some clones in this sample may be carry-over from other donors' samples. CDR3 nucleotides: TGTGCCAGCAGCCAAGTTAATGGAGAAAAACTGTTTTTT. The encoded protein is CASSQVNGEKLFF.